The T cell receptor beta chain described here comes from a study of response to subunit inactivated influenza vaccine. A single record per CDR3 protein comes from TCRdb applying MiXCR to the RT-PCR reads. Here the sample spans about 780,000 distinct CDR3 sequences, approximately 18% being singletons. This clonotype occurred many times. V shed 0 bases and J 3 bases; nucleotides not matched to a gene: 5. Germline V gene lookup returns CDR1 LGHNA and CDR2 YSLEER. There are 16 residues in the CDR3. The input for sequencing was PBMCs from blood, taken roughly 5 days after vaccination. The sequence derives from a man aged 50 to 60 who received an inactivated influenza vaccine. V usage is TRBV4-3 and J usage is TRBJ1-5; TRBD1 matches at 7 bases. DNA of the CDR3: TGCGCCAGCAGCCAAGATTGGGGACAGCACAATCAGCCCCAGCATTTT. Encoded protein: CASSQDWGQHNQPQHF.